One TCR beta chain is described in this entry. Its antigen is undetermined. These data originate in a study of early T cells in non-severe SARS-CoV-2 infection. The CDR3 spans 12 residues. Per the germline V gene, CDR1 is SQVTM and CDR2 is ANQGSEA. V dropped 4 bases and J dropped 2 bases, with 9 bases sitting between them. TCRdb independently ran MiXCR on the 5' RACE reads; one entry per CDR3 protein. The repertoire consists of about 76,000 distinct CDR3 sequences, with 11% occurring once and the leading ten covering about 4.8%. General study findings and limits: VDJdb matching favored anti-spike CD8 responses, missing private and CD4 specificities.

Sequencing was done on a sample of whole blood. The receptor's source is an adult who was a healthcare worker with PCR-confirmed SARS-CoV-2 infection or an uninfected control (not recorded which). The chain carries TRBV29-1 and TRBJ2-7; weak D call: TRBD2 (6 bases). CDR3 amino acids: CSVGGGTYEQYF. The CDR3 DNA sequence: TGCAGCGTTGGTGGGGGGACCTACGAGCAGTACTTC.